This T cell receptor beta chain is drawn from a study of blood T cell repertoires in COVID-19. Study-wide context: COVID-19 samples from acute and convalescent phases originated in the United States, Italy and Spain. The analysed material was cDNA or gDNA that came from T cells, B-cell-depleted T cells, or PBMCs.

The V end was cut by 5 bases, the J end by 1 base, with 14 bases between. Germline V gene sequence: CDR1 SGHTA, CDR2 FQGNSA. CDR3 length: 15 residues. Authors' methods: From reference gene primer amplification, estimates of nucleated cell counts were derived. This table comes from immunoSEQ multiplex PCR, and its TCRdb copy is limited to in-frame clones, with some not included. V and J calls and clone size are as listed in that table; D and trimming were resolved from the DNA. The sample includes nearly 350,000 clones, 91% of them seen just once. This sequence joins TRBV7-2 and TRBJ2-5; D is possibly TRBD1 (6 bases). The origin of this receptor is a woman under 30 who had recovered from COVID-19. The sequencing input was peripheral blood. In DNA, the CDR3 is TGTGCCAGCAGCGCCGGCGACAGGTTCCAAGAGACCCAGTACTTC. It yields the protein CASSAGDRFQETQYF.